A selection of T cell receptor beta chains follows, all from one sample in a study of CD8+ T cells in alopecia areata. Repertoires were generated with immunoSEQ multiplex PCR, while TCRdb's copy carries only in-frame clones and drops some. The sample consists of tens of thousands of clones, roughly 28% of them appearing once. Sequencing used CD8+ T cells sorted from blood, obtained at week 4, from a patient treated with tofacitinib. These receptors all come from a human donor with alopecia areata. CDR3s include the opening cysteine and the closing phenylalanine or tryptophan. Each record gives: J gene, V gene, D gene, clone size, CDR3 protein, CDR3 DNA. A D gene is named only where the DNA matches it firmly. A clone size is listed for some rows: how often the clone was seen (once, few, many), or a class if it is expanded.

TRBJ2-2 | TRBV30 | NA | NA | CAWLWGTGELFF | TGTGCCTGGCTTTGGGGAACCGGGGAGCTGTTTTTT
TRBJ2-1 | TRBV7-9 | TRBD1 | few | CASSRQGGQNEQFF | TGTGCCAGCAGTCGACAGGGGGGTCAGAATGAGCAGTTCTTC
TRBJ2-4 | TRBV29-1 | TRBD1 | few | CSVGVGQGFGIQYF | TGCAGCGTTGGTGTGGGACAGGGTTTCGGCATTCAGTACTTC
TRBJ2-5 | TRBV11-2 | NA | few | CASSTVRTAGETQYF | TGTGCCAGCAGCACTGTAAGGACGGCCGGGGAGACCCAGTACTTC
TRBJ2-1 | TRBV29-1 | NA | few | CSVEDVSGGHEQFF | TGCAGCGTTGAAGATGTTTCCGGGGGGCATGAGCAGTTCTTC
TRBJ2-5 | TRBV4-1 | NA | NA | CASSRSKATQYF | TGCGCCAGCAGCCGATCGAAGGCTACCCAGTACTTC
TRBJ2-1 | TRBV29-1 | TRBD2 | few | CSVPTSGRPNEQFF | TGCAGCGTTCCGACTAGCGGCCGCCCCAATGAGCAGTTCTTC
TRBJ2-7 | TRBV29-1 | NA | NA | CSAGGTGFSYEQYF | TGCAGCGCGGGAGGGACAGGGTTTTCCTACGAGCAGTACTTC
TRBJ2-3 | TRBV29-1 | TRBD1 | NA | CSVARTGEGTDTQYF | TGCAGCGTCGCCCGGACAGGGGAAGGTACAGATACGCAGTATTTT
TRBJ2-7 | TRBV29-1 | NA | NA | CSVEDSYEQYF | TGCAGCGTTGAAGATTCCTACGAGCAGTACTTC
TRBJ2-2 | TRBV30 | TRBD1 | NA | CVLDAVQGANGELFF | TGTGTCCTGGATGCGGTACAGGGGGCGAACGGGGAGCTGTTTTTT
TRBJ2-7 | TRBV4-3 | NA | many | CASSQDRQGSEQYF | TGCGCCAGCAGCCAAGATCGGCAGGGGAGCGAGCAGTACTTC
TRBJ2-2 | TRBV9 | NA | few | CASSVAGQPTGELFF | TGTGCCAGCAGCGTAGCAGGTCAACCCACCGGGGAGCTGTTTTTT
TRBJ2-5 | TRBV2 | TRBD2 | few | CASSLQGPGTSGGGETQYF | TGTGCCAGCAGTTTACAGGGGCCTGGGACTAGCGGAGGCGGGGAGACCCAGTACTTC
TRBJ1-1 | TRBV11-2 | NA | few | CASTPNRVEAFF | TGTGCCAGCACCCCCAACAGGGTTGAAGCTTTCTTT
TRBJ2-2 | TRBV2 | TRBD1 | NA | CASSPDRVLGTGELFF | TGTGCCAGCAGTCCGGACAGGGTGTTAGGCACCGGGGAGCTGTTTTTT
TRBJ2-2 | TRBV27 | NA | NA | CAGPTGMGWTGELFF | TGTGCCGGACCGACAGGCATGGGGTGGACCGGGGAGCTGTTTTTT
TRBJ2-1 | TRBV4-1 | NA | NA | CASSRRSGLSYNEQFF | TGCGCCAGCAGCCGAAGGAGCGGACTCTCCTACAATGAGCAGTTCTTC
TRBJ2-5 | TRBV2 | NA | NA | CASHETAGFQETQYF | TGTGCCAGCCATGAAACAGCAGGGTTCCAAGAGACCCAGTACTTC
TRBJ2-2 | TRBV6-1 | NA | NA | CASSYGGELFF | TGTGCCAGCAGTTACGGGGGGGAGCTGTTTTTT
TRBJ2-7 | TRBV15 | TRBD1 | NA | CATGTGGYEQYF | TGTGCCACTGGGACAGGGGGCTACGAGCAGTACTTC
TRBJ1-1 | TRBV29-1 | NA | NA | CSVGRETEAFF | TGCAGCGTTGGGCGCGAAACTGAAGCTTTCTTT
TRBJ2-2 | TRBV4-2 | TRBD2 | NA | CASSQVVQRGGVVTGELFF | TGTGCCAGCAGCCAAGTCGTCCAGCGGGGGGGAGTTGTCACCGGGGAGCTGTTTTTT
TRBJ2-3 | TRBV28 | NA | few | CASSFFGLEGTTGDF | TGTGCCAGCAGTTTCTTCGGCCTGGAGGGAACTACCGGGGATTTT
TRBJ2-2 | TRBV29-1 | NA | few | CSVVTGNTGELFF | TGCAGCGTTGTGACAGGGAACACCGGGGAGCTGTTTTTT
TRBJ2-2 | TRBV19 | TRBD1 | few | CASTSPPDRGLVGELFF | TGTGCCAGTACCTCCCCCCCGGACAGGGGGCTAGTAGGGGAGCTGTTTTTT
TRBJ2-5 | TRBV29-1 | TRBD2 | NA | CSVEDPTVAGALETQYF | TGCAGCGTTGAAGACCCTACGGTAGCGGGAGCACTAGAGACCCAGTACTTC
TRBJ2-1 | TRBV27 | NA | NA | CASWGLNPYNEQFF | TGTGCCAGCTGGGGACTGAACCCCTACAATGAGCAGTTCTTC
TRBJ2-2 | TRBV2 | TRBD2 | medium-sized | CASSDPREGTNTGELFF | TGTGCCAGCAGCGACCCCAGGGAGGGGACGAACACCGGGGAGCTGTTTTTT
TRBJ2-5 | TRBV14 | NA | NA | CASSQYKGETQYF | TGTGCCAGCAGCCAGTATAAAGGAGAGACCCAGTACTTC
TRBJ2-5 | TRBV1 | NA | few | CTSRPGRLETQYF | TGCACCAGCCGACCCGGGAGGCTGGAGACCCAGTACTTC
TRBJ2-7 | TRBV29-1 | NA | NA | CSVEMGYEQYF | TGCAGCGTTGAAATGGGATACGAGCAGTACTTC
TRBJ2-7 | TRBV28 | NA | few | CASSIQTAYEQYF | TGTGCCAGCAGTATCCAGACAGCCTACGAGCAGTACTTC